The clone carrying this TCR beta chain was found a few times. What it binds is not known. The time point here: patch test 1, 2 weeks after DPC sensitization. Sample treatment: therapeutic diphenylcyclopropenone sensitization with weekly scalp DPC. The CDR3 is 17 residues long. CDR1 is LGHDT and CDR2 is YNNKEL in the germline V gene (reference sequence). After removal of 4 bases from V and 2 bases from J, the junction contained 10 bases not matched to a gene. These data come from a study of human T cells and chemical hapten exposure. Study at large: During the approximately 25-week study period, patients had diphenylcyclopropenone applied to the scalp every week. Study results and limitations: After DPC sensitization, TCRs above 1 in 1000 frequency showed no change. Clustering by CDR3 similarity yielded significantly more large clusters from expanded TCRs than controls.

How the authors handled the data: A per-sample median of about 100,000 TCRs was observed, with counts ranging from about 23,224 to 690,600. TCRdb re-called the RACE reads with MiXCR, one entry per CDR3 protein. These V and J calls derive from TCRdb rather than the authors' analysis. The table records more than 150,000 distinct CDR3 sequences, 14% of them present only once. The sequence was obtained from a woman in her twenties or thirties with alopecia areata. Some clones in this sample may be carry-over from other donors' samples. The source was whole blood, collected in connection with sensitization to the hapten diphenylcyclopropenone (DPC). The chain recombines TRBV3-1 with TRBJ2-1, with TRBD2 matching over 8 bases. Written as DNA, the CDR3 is TGTGCCAGCAGCCGTGGACTAGCCCTACGCGCCTACAATGAGCAGTTCTTC. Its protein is CASSRGLALRAYNEQFF.